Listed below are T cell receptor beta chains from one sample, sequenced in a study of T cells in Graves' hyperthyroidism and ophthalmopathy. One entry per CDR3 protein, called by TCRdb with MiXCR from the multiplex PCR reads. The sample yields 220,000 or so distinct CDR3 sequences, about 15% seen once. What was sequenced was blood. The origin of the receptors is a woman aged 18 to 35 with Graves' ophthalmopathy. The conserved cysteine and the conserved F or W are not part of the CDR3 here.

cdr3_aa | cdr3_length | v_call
ATSITGPEAF | 10 | TRBV15
ASSHNPHTGTSRF | 13 | TRBV3-1
ASSQRSSGANVLT | 13 | TRBV5-4
ASSGDGGTQY | 10 | TRBV9
AITAGTGDRAF | 11 | TRBV10-3
ASSYSNWKKSNQPQH | 15 | TRBV6-2/TRBV6-3
SVSYPGTSGANNEQF | 15 | TRBV29-1
SARTDNYGYT | 10 | TRBV20-1
ASKTVMNTEAF | 11 | TRBV6-1
ATSTNRGLLNTEAF | 14 | TRBV15
ASSSTGINSPLH | 12 | TRBV12-3/TRBV12-4
ASSQSGGGETQY | 12 | TRBV4-2
ASSQAGSGNTIY | 12 | TRBV4-1
ASLAGYNEQF | 10 | TRBV28
ASSYYLTGASGRHEQF | 16 | TRBV6-5
SAPRGTEAF | 9 | TRBV20-1
ASSGLDEKLF | 10 | TRBV5-1
ASSFGLAVETQY | 12 | TRBV7-9
ASIKSGRYQETQY | 13 | TRBV19
AISDRGNTEAF | 11 | TRBV10-3
ASSQRGANFAF | 11 | TRBV3-1
ASSLRTGSLF | 10 | TRBV3-1
ASSLRGVAYNEQF | 13 | TRBV5-6
SALAGGSHNEQF | 12 | TRBV20-1
ASSERKLAGGWQF | 13 | TRBV11-2
ASSLVLAGIGETQY | 14 | TRBV11-2
AWMRTAGYEQY | 11 | TRBV30
ASSYPGTHSGGYGYT | 15 | TRBV6-2/TRBV6-3
ASSVGTGGTDTQY | 13 | TRBV2
ASSLGKGGAF | 10 | TRBV5-6
ASSLDLGHTGGLF | 13 | TRBV5-1
SARLPGTSGPFRGYNEQF | 18 | TRBV20-1
AISESFGKQTNTEAF | 15 | TRBV10-3
ASSSLGTGGPKAQH | 14 | TRBV28
ASSFPTSYEQY | 11 | TRBV5-6
ASSQDWGLITNYGYT | 15 | TRBV4-1
ASSPEAGTTYEQY | 13 | TRBV5-1
ASSDRATSGANVLT | 14 | TRBV9
ASYRGSNTEAF | 11 | TRBV5-6
ASSESTGQVGSQPQH | 15 | TRBV2
ASSSGRGDTQY | 11 | TRBV19
ASKLTGTPLGNSPLH | 15 | TRBV28
ASSGNMDRGRDGYT | 14 | TRBV11-2
ASSIGDREFEAF | 12 | TRBV19
ASSQEGAEETQY | 12 | TRBV3-1
ASSRRDRGSQPQH | 13 | TRBV6-1
ASSSRTSGGPYSYEQY | 16 | TRBV11-2
ASSVRGTHSYNEQF | 14 | TRBV9
AISRDGTGGTSVYNEQF | 17 | TRBV10-3
ASSRWGSRGYT | 11 | TRBV5-4
ASSLGLGTQY | 10 | TRBV3-1
ASSPWADTYEQY | 12 | TRBV3-1
SGGGGAEGYT | 10 | TRBV20-1
ASSTSGSGNEQF | 12 | TRBV18
ASSLGAGKVAEAF | 13 | TRBV11-2